This is a list of T cell receptor beta chains from one sample in a study of brain T cells in children with intractable seizures. Clones were sequenced by immunoSEQ multiplex PCR, and TCRdb holds only the in-frame ones, with some missing. The data contain approximately 77,000 clones, approximately 94% of them singletons. Sequences were derived from peripheral blood, sampled at surgery. The receptors originated from a boy under two years old with tuberous sclerosis and intractable seizures. Both conserved end residues are part of each CDR3. The order of the fields is V gene, D gene, J gene, clone size, CDR3 DNA, CDR3 protein. A D gene is named only where the DNA matches it firmly. The size field is filled for only some rows; it gives once, few, many or a size class.

v_gene: TRBV6-5
d_gene: -
j_gene: TRBJ2-3
abundance: -
CDR3nt: TGTGCCAGCAGCCGACTTGGGTGGGAGGCAGATACGCAGTATTTT
CDR3aa: CASSRLGWEADTQYF

v_gene: TRBV20-1
d_gene: TRBD2
j_gene: TRBJ2-3
abundance: once
CDR3nt: TGCAGTGCTAGTCCTACTAGCGGGGGGGCCGTCGGCACAGATACGCAGTATTTT
CDR3aa: CSASPTSGGAVGTDTQYF

v_gene: TRBV2
d_gene: -
j_gene: TRBJ2-5
abundance: -
CDR3nt: TGTGCCAGCAGGGGCGGGCTTTATAGGGCGCGGGAGACCCAGTACTTC
CDR3aa: CASRGGLYRARETQYF

v_gene: TRBV3-1/TRBV3-2
d_gene: TRBD1
j_gene: TRBJ2-1
abundance: -
CDR3nt: TGTGCCAGCAGCCAGGGACAGGGGGTGTACAATGAGCAGTTCTTC
CDR3aa: CASSQGQGVYNEQFF

v_gene: TRBV20-1
d_gene: -
j_gene: TRBJ2-3
abundance: -
CDR3nt: TGCAGTGCTAGTCCTATCACAGATACGCAGTATTTT
CDR3aa: CSASPITDTQYF

v_gene: TRBV28
d_gene: -
j_gene: TRBJ2-7
abundance: -
CDR3nt: TGTGCCAGCAGCCCCGACCGGGACAACTCCTACGAGCAGTACTTC
CDR3aa: CASSPDRDNSYEQYF

v_gene: TRBV2
d_gene: TRBD2
j_gene: TRBJ2-2
abundance: -
CDR3nt: TGTGCCGCCAGACTAGCCCCGAACACCGGGGAGCTGTTTTTT
CDR3aa: CAARLAPNTGELFF

v_gene: TRBV6-6
d_gene: TRBD1
j_gene: TRBJ1-6
abundance: -
CDR3nt: TGTGCCAGCAGTTACGAACAGGGGGGATCACCCCTCCACTTT
CDR3aa: CASSYEQGGSPLHF

v_gene: TRBV9
d_gene: -
j_gene: TRBJ2-3
abundance: -
CDR3nt: TGTGCCAGCAGCGTTTCCCACGGCTACACAGATACGCAGTATTTT
CDR3aa: CASSVSHGYTDTQYF

v_gene: TRBV30
d_gene: TRBD2
j_gene: TRBJ2-2
abundance: -
CDR3nt: TGTGCCTGGAGGCGGCTAGCGGGGGGGAGTAACACCGGGGAGCTGTTTTTT
CDR3aa: CAWRRLAGGSNTGELFF

v_gene: TRBV10-1
d_gene: TRBD2
j_gene: TRBJ2-1
abundance: once
CDR3nt: TGCGCCAGCAGTGAGTCGGGGGGGTACGAGCAGTTCTTC
CDR3aa: CASSESGGYEQFF

v_gene: TRBV30
d_gene: TRBD1
j_gene: TRBJ2-7
abundance: once
CDR3nt: TGTGCCTGGAGTGGCTCCGGGACAGGGGACGAGCAGTACTTC
CDR3aa: CAWSGSGTGDEQYF

v_gene: TRBV29-1
d_gene: -
j_gene: TRBJ1-1
abundance: -
CDR3nt: TGCAGCGTTGAATCTTACGGAGGGAGGAACACTGAAGCTTTCTTT
CDR3aa: CSVESYGGRNTEAFF

v_gene: TRBV5-6
d_gene: -
j_gene: TRBJ1-2
abundance: -
CDR3nt: TGTGCCAGCAGCTTGATCAGGCTTCAGGGCTACACCTTC
CDR3aa: CASSLIRLQGYTF

v_gene: TRBV3-1/TRBV3-2
d_gene: -
j_gene: TRBJ1-6
abundance: -
CDR3nt: TGTGCCAGCAGCCAGTCTCGAAATTCACCCCTCCACTTT
CDR3aa: CASSQSRNSPLHF

v_gene: TRBV5-8
d_gene: TRBD1
j_gene: TRBJ1-1
abundance: -
CDR3nt: TGTGCCAGCAGCCAAACTCACAGGGGTCGGCGAGGCTTT
CDR3aa: CASSQTHRGRRGF

v_gene: TRBV6-5
d_gene: -
j_gene: TRBJ1-5
abundance: -
CDR3nt: TGTGCCAGCAGTTCCCCCGGCCAGCCCCAGCATTTT
CDR3aa: CASSSPGQPQHF

v_gene: TRBV27
d_gene: TRBD2
j_gene: TRBJ2-7
abundance: -
CDR3nt: TGTGCCAGCGGGCGGGAGGGAATCTACGAGCAGTACTTC
CDR3aa: CASGREGIYEQYF

v_gene: TRBV5-5
d_gene: TRBD1
j_gene: TRBJ2-7
abundance: few
CDR3nt: TGTGCCAGCTCGAAAGAACAGGGGTGGGAGCAGTACTTC
CDR3aa: CASSKEQGWEQYF

v_gene: TRBV3-1/TRBV3-2
d_gene: TRBD2
j_gene: TRBJ2-3
abundance: -
CDR3nt: TGTGCCAGCAGCCAAGGGGCCTCCAGCGGGAGGGCAGTTACGCAGTATTTT
CDR3aa: CASSQGASSGRAVTQYF

v_gene: TRBV13
d_gene: TRBD2
j_gene: TRBJ2-3
abundance: -
CDR3nt: TGTGCCAGCAGCCCAAGTGGGTCGGGACTAGCGAGCATTACGCAGTATTTT
CDR3aa: CASSPSGSGLASITQYF

v_gene: TRBV2
d_gene: -
j_gene: TRBJ1-1
abundance: -
CDR3nt: TGTTTCTATGGGGGGGTTAGGGACACTGAAGCTTTCTTT
CDR3aa: CFYGGVRDTEAFF

v_gene: TRBV13
d_gene: TRBD2
j_gene: TRBJ2-2
abundance: -
CDR3nt: TGTGCCAGCAGCTTAGGACAGCGGGAGTTGTACACCGGGGAGCTGTTTTTT
CDR3aa: CASSLGQRELYTGELFF

v_gene: TRBV12-3/TRBV12-4
d_gene: TRBD1
j_gene: TRBJ1-2
abundance: -
CDR3nt: TGTGCCAGCAGTGAAGACAGGGCCTATGGCTACACCTTC
CDR3aa: CASSEDRAYGYTF

v_gene: TRBV7-6
d_gene: TRBD2
j_gene: TRBJ2-3
abundance: once
CDR3nt: TGTGCCAGCAGCGTCGGGACTAGCGGGAGGCGGAATACGCAGTATTTT
CDR3aa: CASSVGTSGRRNTQYF

v_gene: TRBV12-5
d_gene: -
j_gene: TRBJ2-1
abundance: -
CDR3nt: TGTGCTAGTGGTCGGACCTGGGTAGAGCAGTTCTTC
CDR3aa: CASGRTWVEQFF

v_gene: TRBV5-4
d_gene: TRBD1
j_gene: TRBJ1-4
abundance: -
CDR3nt: TGTGCCAGCAGCCACAGGGGGGAGAAGGAAAAACTGTTTTTT
CDR3aa: CASSHRGEKEKLFF

v_gene: TRBV15
d_gene: -
j_gene: TRBJ2-1
abundance: -
CDR3nt: TGTGCCACCAGCAGAGATCCTACAGTGATTAATGAGCAGTTCTTC
CDR3aa: CATSRDPTVINEQFF

v_gene: TRBV2
d_gene: -
j_gene: TRBJ2-7
abundance: -
CDR3nt: TGTGCCAGCCTGGGACTGCTATCCTACGAGCAGTACTTC
CDR3aa: CASLGLLSYEQYF

v_gene: TRBV6-5
d_gene: -
j_gene: TRBJ1-1
abundance: -
CDR3nt: TGTGCCAGCAGTTTCCTAGGAACTGAAGCTTTCTTT
CDR3aa: CASSFLGTEAFF

v_gene: TRBV4-1
d_gene: TRBD2
j_gene: TRBJ2-7
abundance: once
CDR3nt: TGCGCCAGCAGCCTTATCCCCGGGACTAGCGGGGCCTACGAGCAGTACTTC
CDR3aa: CASSLIPGTSGAYEQYF

v_gene: TRBV4-2
d_gene: -
j_gene: TRBJ1-2
abundance: once
CDR3nt: TGTGCCAGCAGCCAAGAGCCACGACAGGTTAACTATGGCTACACCTTC
CDR3aa: CASSQEPRQVNYGYTF